This T cell receptor beta chain stems from a study of T-cell reconstitution after alpha-beta-depleted transplantation in children. The germline V gene has CDR1 SGHTA and CDR2 FQGNSA. This CDR3 contains 15 residues. V gave up 5 bases and J gave up 5 bases; unmatched junction bases: 3. Library preparation (for TCRbeta) was performed with unique molecular identifiers. TCRdb used MiXCR to reprocess the PCR reads, holding one entry per CDR3 protein. The sample consists of 900,000 or so distinct CDR3 sequences, roughly 16% of them appearing once. The material sequenced was PBMCs, mostly from graft donor cells, taken 360 days after TCRalphabeta/CD19-depleted stem cell transplant. The receptor comes from a male patient younger than 18 who had a stem cell transplant for acute lymphoblastic leukemia, so the T cells may come from the graft donor. The rearrangement links TRBV7-2 to TRBJ2-5; 15 positions match TRBD2. The CDR3 nucleotides read TGTGCCAGCAGCGCCGGACTAGCGGGAGGGGAGACCCAGTACTTC. The encoded protein is CASSAGLAGGETQYF.